The 30 T cell receptor beta chains below come from one sample, sequenced in a study of blood T cell repertoires in COVID-19. Produced via immunoSEQ multiplex PCR; TCRdb's table is partial and in-frame only. Here the sample spans some 150,000 clones, more than 70% being singletons. The sample consisted of peripheral blood. These receptors were collected from a man in his sixties with acute or convalescent COVID-19.

The chain is built from TRBV2 and TRBJ1-2, with a weak D call TRBD1 (5 bases). Germline V gene lookup returns CDR1 SNHLY and CDR2 FYNNEI. The CDR3 runs 14 residues. Trimming removed 1 base at V and 2 bases at J, with 8 bases between. The CDR3 loop reads CASSEEGRNYGYTF. CDR3 DNA: TGTGCCAGCAGTGAAGAGGGGCGAAACTATGGCTACACCTTC.

This clone was observed a handful of times. This sequence joins TRBV4-2 and TRBJ1-1, with D perhaps TRBD1 (5 bases). The CDR3 loop spans 15 amino acids. V lost 4 bases and J 1 base, leaving 13 bases between the germline ends. The V gene's germline CDR1 is LGHNA and CDR2 YNFKEQ. The CDR3 nucleotides are TGTGCCAGCAGCCCTCTTGACAGCCGGAACACTGAAGCTTTCTTT. Protein product: CASSPLDSRNTEAFF.

The chain links TRBV7-2 to TRBJ2-5; tentative D call: TRBD1 (5 bases). Germline assignment: CDR1 SGHTA and CDR2 FQGNSA. The CDR3 loop spans 13 amino acids. Trimming cost V 1 base and J 7 bases, with 10 bases left between them. This CDR3 is CASSLEGWGTQYF. CDR3 in DNA: TGTGCCAGCAGCTTAGAGGGGTGGGGGACCCAGTACTTC.

CDR3 bases: TGTGCCAGCAGCTTGGGGAGGCGAGAGACCCAGTACTTC. This encodes CASSLGRRETQYF. V usage is TRBV5-6 and J usage is TRBJ2-5, with a weak D call TRBD2 (5 bases). The V end was cut by 0 bases, the J end by 4 bases, with 7 bases between. Germline assignment: CDR1 SGHDT and CDR2 YYEEEE. CDR3 length: 13 residues.

The chain couples TRBV15 to TRBJ1-3, with a possible D match to TRBD1 (6 bases). Germline values: CDR1 LNHNV, CDR2 YYDKDF (reference sequence). Trimming removed 0 bases from V and 3 bases from J, with 9 bases in between. This CDR3 comprises 15 residues. The CDR3 DNA is TGTGCCACCAGCAGAGATACAGGGTTTGGAAACACCATATATTTT. Translated: CATSRDTGFGNTIYF.

CDR3 residues: CASSGRRREQYF. The DNA of the CDR3 is TGTGCCAGCAGTGGACGTCGGAGGGAGCAGTACTTC. This chain joins TRBV2 and TRBJ2-7; D might be TRBD2 (5 bases). Germline V lookup: CDR1 SNHLY, CDR2 FYNNEI. The CDR3 spans 12 residues. V dropped 4 bases and J dropped 7 bases, with 11 bases sitting between them.

Concerning this clone itself: Other DNA sequences in the same sample also yield this CDR3. The chain links TRBV3-1 (or the pseudogene TRBV3-2) to TRBJ1-3, with D uncertain. This CDR3 has 14 amino acids. V lost 1 base to trimming and J lost 3 bases, with 7 bases between them. CDR1 is LGHDT and CDR2 is YNNKEL in the germline V gene (reference sequence). Here the CDR3 reads CASSQGGSGNTIYF. The CDR3 DNA follows: TGTGCCAGCAGCCAAGGAGGGAGTGGAAACACCATATATTTT.

The rearrangement uses TRBV2 and TRBJ1-5; tentatively, D is TRBD1 (5 bases). V gave up 6 bases and J gave up 7 bases, with 16 bases separating them. The CDR3 runs 14 residues. Germline CDR1 is SNHLY and CDR2 is FYNNEI. The CDR3 DNA follows: TGTGCCAGCAGGGGCAGGGTAGAAGGCCAGCCCCAGCATTTT. Amino acids: CASRGRVEGQPQHF. Complete variable domain (other parts from reference TRBV2 and TRBJ1-5): EPEVTQTPSHQVTQMGQEVILRCVPISNHLYFYWYRQILGQKVEFLVSFYNNEISEKSEIFDDQFSVERPDGSNFTLKIRSTKLEDSAMYFCASRGRVEGQPQHFGDGTRLSIL.

The chain couples TRBV2 to TRBJ1-2; 9 bases line up with TRBD1. CDR1 is SNHLY and CDR2 is FYNNEI in the germline V gene. V lost 6 bases to trimming and J lost 7 bases; unmatched junction nucleotides: 3. The CDR3 loop spans 12 amino acids. The CDR3 loop reads CASRGQGSGYTF. CDR3 bases: TGTGCCAGCAGGGGACAGGGCTCTGGCTACACCTTC. Full variable domain (rest looked up from reference TRBV2 and TRBJ1-2): EPEVTQTPSHQVTQMGQEVILRCVPISNHLYFYWYRQILGQKVEFLVSFYNNEISEKSEIFDDQFSVERPDGSNFTLKIRSTKLEDSAMYFCASRGQGSGYTFGSGTRLTVV.

The chain's CDR3 is CASSRGTGRNQPQHF. In DNA form, the CDR3 reads TGTGCCAGCAGCAGGGGGACAGGGAGGAATCAGCCCCAGCATTTT. The chain has TRBV6-5 and TRBJ1-5; 9 bases fit TRBD1. Losses at the gene ends were 6 bases for V and 4 bases for J; bases not matched to a gene: 7. Per the germline V gene, CDR1 is MNHEY and CDR2 is SVGAGI. This CDR3 has 15 residues.

The chain couples TRBV6-5 to TRBJ1-4, with D maybe TRBD1 (5 bases). Germline CDR1 MNHEY, CDR2 SVGAGI. CDR3 length equals 15 residues. Trimming removed 6 bases from V and 5 bases from J, with 16 bases in between. CDR3: CASRQDRSLNEKLFF. DNA of the CDR3: TGTGCCAGCAGGCAAGACAGAAGTCTAAATGAAAAACTGTTTTTT.

This clone was counted between two and nine times. The rearrangement joins TRBV7-2 to TRBJ1-5, with unresolved D. This CDR3 is built from 14 residues. Germline V gives CDR1 SGHTA, CDR2 FQGNSA. V shed 0 bases and J shed 7 bases, with 10 bases lying between them. The CDR3 sequence is CASSLALGGQPQHF. Here the CDR3 DNA reads TGTGCCAGCAGCTTAGCCCTGGGCGGGCAGCCCCAGCATTTT.

V is TRBV9 and J is TRBJ1-3; D is unresolved. This CDR3 region has 16 residues. Per germline, CDR1 SGDLS and CDR2 YYNGEE. The germline V and J ends were trimmed by 3 bases and 0 bases, with 13 bases remaining between them. DNA of the CDR3: TGTGCCAGCAGCGCCTCTTATATAGCCTCTGGAAACACCATATATTTT. Its translation: CASSASYIASGNTIYF.

This clone was observed a few times. The V gene is TRBV2, the J gene TRBJ1-6; 9 nucleotides align to TRBD1. V lost 2 bases to trimming and J lost 7 bases; unmatched junction nucleotides: 3. This CDR3 is built from 15 residues. CDR1 is SNHLY, CDR2 FYNNEI, per germline. CDR3 loop: CASSETGTGNSPLHF. CDR3 DNA: TGTGCCAGCAGTGAAACCGGGACAGGGAATTCACCCCTCCACTTT.

This clone appeared a single time. The V gene is TRBV19, the J gene TRBJ1-5; tentatively, D is TRBD1 (5 bases). CDR1 is LNHDA, CDR2 SQIVND, per germline (reference sequence). Trimming left V 2 bases short and J 2 bases short, with 13 bases between. CDR3 length: 16 residues. The CDR3 nucleotides are TGTGCCAGTAGTATAATGGGGCTAGGGGGCAATCAGCCCCAGCATTTT. Residues: CASSIMGLGGNQPQHF.

This chain joins TRBV19 and TRBJ1-5; D may be TRBD1 (5 bases). The CDR3 consists of 15 residues. In germline, CDR1 is LNHDA, CDR2 SQIVND (reference sequence). V lost 5 bases and J 2 bases, leaving 13 bases between the germline ends. The CDR3 spells CASSLGGMGNQPQHF. Written as DNA, the CDR3 is TGTGCCAGTAGTTTGGGGGGAATGGGCAATCAGCCCCAGCATTTT.

This chain links TRBV7-9 with TRBJ1-5, with 9 positions matching TRBD1. The J segment lost 4 bases and the V segment lost 6 bases, leaving 1 base of the junction unmatched. CDR3 length: 13 amino acids. Germline lookup yields CDR1 SEHNR and CDR2 FQNEAQ (reference sequence). The CDR3 DNA reads TGTGCCAGCAGGGGGACAGGGAATCAGCCCCAGCATTTT. It codes for CASRGTGNQPQHF.

The chain carries TRBV7-2 and TRBJ2-7; a weak D match, TRBD2 (7 bases). V dropped 1 base and J dropped 2 bases, with 9 bases sitting between them. The germline CDR1 and CDR2 sequences are SGHTA and FQGNSA. CDR3 length equals 14 residues. The CDR3 DNA reads TGTGCCAGCAGCTTAGGCGGGGGCACCTACGAGCAGTACTTC. Protein product: CASSLGGGTYEQYF. Full variable domain (rest looked up from reference TRBV7-2 and TRBJ2-7): GAGVSQSPSNKVTEKGKDVELRCDPISGHTALYWYRQSLGQGLEFLIYFQGNSAPDKSGLPSDRFSAERTGGSVSTLTIQRTQQEDSAVYLCASSLGGGTYEQYFGPGTRLTVT.

This sequence joins TRBV6-5 and TRBJ2-3; TRBD2 agrees at 8 bases. This CDR3 is 15 amino acids long. V shed 5 bases, J shed 3 bases, and the junction held 7 bases outside the gene matches. Germline-derived CDR1 and CDR2 are MNHEY and SVGAGI. The CDR3 nucleotides are TGTGCCAGCAGTCGTAGCGGGGCGAGGACAGATACGCAGTATTTT. Translated, it gives CASSRSGARTDTQYF.

This chain links TRBV19 with TRBJ2-6, with D maybe TRBD1 (6 bases). From germline, CDR1 is LNHDA and CDR2 SQIVND (reference sequence). The CDR3 spans 17 residues. V was shortened by 1 base and J by 2 bases, with 12 bases between the two germline ends. CDR3 sequence: CASSIGRGITGANVLTF. CDR3 in DNA: TGTGCCAGTAGTATAGGAAGGGGGATCACTGGGGCCAACGTCCTGACTTTC.

V usage is TRBV2 and J usage is TRBJ1-1, with 7 bases matching TRBD1. Germline V CDR1 and CDR2: SNHLY, FYNNEI. This CDR3 contains 13 residues. V lost 5 bases to trimming and J lost 1 base; unmatched junction nucleotides: 1. The CDR3 protein is CASSQGENTEAFF. As DNA, the CDR3 is TGTGCCAGCAGTCAGGGGGAGAACACTGAAGCTTTCTTT. The full variable domain, its missing parts supplied by reference TRBV2 and TRBJ1-1, is EPEVTQTPSHQVTQMGQEVILRCVPISNHLYFYWYRQILGQKVEFLVSFYNNEISEKSEIFDDQFSVERPDGSNFTLKIRSTKLEDSAMYFCASSQGENTEAFFGQGTRLTVV.

This chain's CDR3 is CASSGSSGVHEQFF. For the CDR3, the DNA is TGTGCCAGCAGTGGTTCTAGCGGGGTTCATGAGCAGTTCTTC. The chain links TRBV2 to TRBJ2-1; TRBD2 matches 9 bases. Germline CDR1 and CDR2: SNHLY and FYNNEI. The CDR3 is made up of 14 amino acids. With 4 bases clipped from V and 8 bases from J, the junction kept 6 bases outside the gene matches.

The chain joins TRBV6-1 to TRBJ2-6, with 13 bases identical to TRBD2. The CDR3 consists of 17 residues. Trimming took 3 bases from V and 2 from J; bases not matched to a gene: 1. The germline CDR1 and CDR2 sequences are MNHNS and SASEGT. CDR3 sequence: CASSDGLAGAGANVLTF. DNA of the CDR3: TGTGCCAGCAGTGACGGACTAGCGGGGGCTGGGGCCAACGTCCTGACTTTC.

The chain recombines TRBV5-1 with TRBJ2-7; 10 bases fit TRBD1. The CDR3 sequence is 14 residues long. Germline V gene sequence: CDR1 SGHRS, CDR2 YFSETQ. Trimming at V came to 4 bases and at J to 7 bases, leaving 8 bases not matched to a gene. DNA for the CDR3: TGCGCCAGCAGCGGGACAGGGGACTCTCTGGAGCAGTACTTC. Protein: CASSGTGDSLEQYF.

This chain connects TRBV18 to TRBJ2-3, with 7 bases aligning to TRBD2. J gave up 4 bases and V 5 bases, and 3 bases lay outside the gene matches. Germline V gene lookup returns CDR1 KGHSH and CDR2 LQKENI. The CDR3 contains 13 residues. The DNA for the CDR3 is TGTGCCAGCTCATCGACTAGCCCAGATACGCAGTATTTT. Translated, it gives CASSSTSPDTQYF.

This clone showed up just once. The chain has TRBV5-6 and TRBJ2-3; D is possibly TRBD2 (6 bases). Trimming stripped 4 bases from V and 3 bases from J, with 12 bases between. This CDR3 region has 14 residues. The germline CDR1 and CDR2 sequences are SGHDT and YYEEEE. The CDR3 spells CASSPKTRTDTQYF. For the CDR3, the DNA is TGTGCCAGCAGCCCTAAGACTAGGACAGATACGCAGTATTTT.

This chain joins TRBV2 and TRBJ2-3; D is possibly TRBD2 (7 bases). Germline-derived CDR1 and CDR2 are SNHLY and FYNNEI. Trimming took off 6 bases at V and 8 bases at J, with 15 bases between the two ends. This CDR3 has 13 residues. The DNA of the CDR3 is TGTGCCAGCAGCGCGGGGGCAGCGACTACGCAGTATTTT. The encoded protein is CASSAGAATTQYF.

The table lists this clone with a count of one. The rearrangement joins TRBV27 to TRBJ1-1; 7 bases align to TRBD1. Per the germline V gene, CDR1 is MNHEY and CDR2 is SMNVEV (reference sequence). The CDR3 sequence is 15 residues long. V lost 3 bases and J lost 4; bases outside the gene matches: 8. The CDR3 loop reads CASSLSYRGITEAFF. In DNA form, the CDR3 reads TGTGCCAGCAGTTTGTCCTACAGGGGAATCACTGAAGCTTTCTTT.

In its sample, this clone was seen a few times. The chain joins TRBV6-2 or TRBV6-3 to TRBJ2-5, with D possibly matching TRBD2 (6 bases). Germline V gives CDR1 MNHEY, CDR2 SVGEGT. CDR3 size: 16 residues. Trimming stripped 0 bases from V and 2 bases from J, with 13 bases between. Here the CDR3 reads CASSYSYSGRQETQYF. CDR3 DNA sequence: TGTGCCAGCAGTTACTCGTATTCGGGGAGGCAAGAGACCCAGTACTTC.

This rearrangement joins TRBV7-2 to TRBJ1-2; the D gene is possibly TRBD1 (6 bases). Between the trimmed V and J ends, which lost 2 bases and 2 bases, there was a span of 18 bases. Per germline, CDR1 SGHTA and CDR2 FQGNSA. This CDR3 is 17 amino acids long. CDR3 loop: CASSLRSSRQENYGYTF. As DNA, the CDR3 is TGTGCCAGCAGCTTACGCTCAAGCCGACAGGAAAACTATGGCTACACCTTC.